The 30 T cell receptor beta chains reported below all come from one sample, sequenced in a study of blood T cell repertoires in COVID-19. The method was immunoSEQ multiplex PCR; TCRdb's version includes in-frame clones alone and lacks a portion of them. This sample has approximately 59,000 clones, with around 80% found just once. The source material was peripheral blood. These receptor sequences come from a man of 80 years or more with acute or convalescent COVID-19.

This chain joins TRBV29-1 and TRBJ2-7; D might be TRBD2 (5 bases). Germline CDR1 reads SQVTM; CDR2 reads ANQGSEA. The V end lost 4 bases, the J end lost 1 base, and 11 bases lay between the germline ends. This CDR3 has 13 residues. The CDR3 loop is CSVAGRESYEQYF. The CDR3 DNA sequence: TGCAGCGTTGCGGGAAGAGAATCCTACGAGCAGTACTTC.

V gene TRBV10-3 combines with J gene TRBJ1-1, with 9 bases aligning to TRBD1. CDR3 size: 14 residues. Germline CDR1 ENHRY, CDR2 SYGVKD. The V gene end was trimmed by 10 bases and the J gene end by 0 bases; junction bases not matched to a gene: 6. CDR3 DNA sequence: TGTGCCACGGGACAGGGTGAAATGAACACTGAAGCTTTCTTT. Translated: CATGQGEMNTEAFF.

The chain recombines TRBV7-8 with TRBJ2-6, with TRBD2 identical over 7 bases. Germline CDR1 SGHVS, CDR2 FQNEAQ. The CDR3 has 17 residues. The V and J ends lost 5 bases and 0 bases, in that order; junction bases with no gene match: 7. In DNA form, the CDR3 reads TGTGCCAGCAGCGAGTTAGCGGGTAGCTCTGGGGCCAACGTCCTGACTTTC. Amino acids: CASSELAGSSGANVLTF.

This sequence joins TRBV19 and TRBJ1-1, with D unclear. Per the germline V gene, CDR1 is LNHDA and CDR2 is SQIVND (reference sequence). The length of the CDR3 is 11 residues. The V gene lost 6 bases and the J gene lost 6 bases, with 8 bases spanning the gap. The CDR3 region has the DNA TGTGCCAGTAGGGGTGGAGCTGAAGCTTTCTTT. Translating gives CASRGGAEAFF.

The chain employs TRBV7-2 and TRBJ2-7; 7 bases are shared with TRBD2. V was clipped by 5 bases and J by 0 bases; unmatched bases: 7. Germline CDR1 and CDR2: SGHTA and FQGNSA. This CDR3 region has 15 residues. CDR3: CASSPLTSSSYEQYF. CDR3 nucleotides: TGTGCCAGCAGCCCATTGACTAGCAGCTCCTACGAGCAGTACTTC. Complete variable domain (other parts from reference TRBV7-2 and TRBJ2-7): GAGVSQSPSNKVTEKGKDVELRCDPISGHTALYWYRQSLGQGLEFLIYFQGNSAPDKSGLPSDRFSAERTGGSVSTLTIQRTQQEDSAVYLCASSPLTSSSYEQYFGPGTRLTVT.

About this clone itself: The same CDR3 arises from other DNA sequences in this sample as well. This chain uses TRBV10-3 with TRBJ1-5; no clear D. V gave up 10 bases and J gave up 2 bases, with 12 bases separating them. The length of the CDR3 is 13 residues. Germline V CDR1 and CDR2: ENHRY, SYGVKD. CDR3: CATRPEGNQPQHF. The DNA for the CDR3 is TGTGCCACCCGACCGGAGGGCAATCAGCCCCAGCATTTT.

As concerns this clone: The sample has other DNA sequences that encode this CDR3 too. The chain uses TRBV9 and TRBJ1-2; D is ambiguous. V lost 0 bases, J lost 1 base, and 4 bases lay in between. CDR1 is SGDLS, CDR2 YYNGEE, per germline. The CDR3 sequence is 13 residues long. The CDR3 protein is CASSVDSNYGYTF. Written as DNA, the CDR3 is TGTGCCAGCAGCGTAGACAGTAACTATGGCTACACCTTC. Using reference TRBV9 and TRBJ1-2 for the parts outside the CDR3, the full variable domain is DSGVTQTPKHLITATGQRVTLRCSPRSGDLSVYWYQQSLDQGLQFLIQYYNGEERAKGNILERFSAQQFPDLHSELNLSSLELGDSALYFCASSVDSNYGYTFGSGTRLTVV.

The chain uses TRBV19 and TRBJ1-2, with D perhaps TRBD1 (6 bases). This CDR3 is 13 amino acids long. Germline V CDR1 and CDR2: LNHDA, SQIVND (reference sequence). V was clipped by 6 bases and J by 8 bases, with 16 bases between them. CDR3: CASRLQGWRGYTF. Written as DNA, the CDR3 is TGTGCCAGTAGGTTACAGGGATGGCGCGGCTACACCTTC.

This chain connects TRBV5-1 to TRBJ1-4, with a tentative D call TRBD1 (6 bases). Germline V gene sequence: CDR1 SGHRS, CDR2 YFSETQ. Between the trimmed V and J ends, which lost 3 bases and 5 bases, there was a span of 11 bases. The CDR3 has 14 residues. CDR3 sequence (DNA): TGCGCCAGCAGCTCCCCAGGGGACAATGAAAAACTGTTTTTT. It codes for CASSSPGDNEKLFF.

The rearrangement joins TRBV5-1 to TRBJ1-1, with D unresolved. Germline lookup yields CDR1 SGHRS and CDR2 YFSETQ. This CDR3 has 14 amino acids. Trimming removed 2 bases at V and 1 base at J, with 9 bases between. DNA for the CDR3: TGCGCCAGCAGCTTCGGACTAACGAACACTGAAGCTTTCTTT. It encodes CASSFGLTNTEAFF. Supplemented by reference TRBV5-1 and TRBJ1-1, the full variable domain reads KAGVTQTPRYLIKTRGQQVTLSCSPISGHRSVSWYQQTPGQGLQFLFEYFSETQRNKGNFPGRFSGRQFSNSRSEMNVSTLELGDSALYLCASSFGLTNTEAFFGQGTRLTVV.

This clone was detected only a few times. The genes are TRBV27 and TRBJ1-1; D unresolved. The CDR3 is 13 residues long. The germline gives CDR1 MNHEY, CDR2 SMNVEV (reference sequence). V was shortened by 5 bases and J by 7 bases, with 14 bases between the two germline ends. The CDR3 DNA reads TGTGCCAGCAGTCCCGCGGGTGGGGTTGAAGCTTTCTTT. Its protein is CASSPAGGVEAFF.

The chain recombines TRBV5-6 with TRBJ2-1; D not certain. V was trimmed by 0 bases and J by 8 bases, leaving 3 bases between them. This CDR3 is built from 11 residues. Per germline, CDR1 SGHDT and CDR2 YYEEEE. This CDR3 is CASSLAYEQFF. Here the CDR3 DNA reads TGTGCCAGCAGCTTGGCATATGAGCAGTTCTTC.

The V gene is TRBV5-3, the J gene TRBJ2-5, with 7 bases matching TRBD1. TRBV5-3 is an ORF, and what it does is uncertain. This CDR3 contains 15 residues. J lost 5 bases, V lost 1 base, and 8 bases had no gene match. Here the CDR3 DNA reads TGTGCCAGAAGCTTGAGAAGGGGGCGCGAGGAGACCCAGTACTTC. Translating it yields CARSLRRGREETQYF.

This chain connects TRBV5-1 to TRBJ2-3; TRBD1 aligns across 10 bases. V shed 7 bases and J 3 bases; nucleotides not matched to a gene: 5. The CDR3 extends over 14 amino acids. Germline CDR1 and CDR2: SGHRS and YFSETQ. CDR3 in amino acids: CASGDRGLTDTQYF. The DNA for the CDR3 is TGCGCCAGCGGTGACAGGGGGCTTACAGATACGCAGTATTTT.

The chain couples TRBV7-6 to TRBJ2-3, with 9 bases identical to TRBD1. From germline, CDR1 is SGHVS and CDR2 FNYEAQ. This CDR3 is 18 amino acids long. Losses at the gene ends were 3 bases for V and 0 bases for J; bases not matched to a gene: 10. The CDR3 DNA reads as TGTGCCAGCAGCTTTAGCTACGATGACAGGGGGAGCACAGATACGCAGTATTTT. It codes for CASSFSYDDRGSTDTQYF.

The chain has TRBV5-1 and TRBJ2-5; 7 bases agree with TRBD1. The CDR3 sequence is 17 residues long. Germline assignment: CDR1 SGHRS and CDR2 YFSETQ. Trimming at V came to 0 bases and at J to 2 bases, leaving 10 bases not matched to a gene. The DNA for the CDR3 is TGCGCCAGCAGCTTGGGGGGACAGACCGCTAGTCAAGAGACCCAGTACTTC. Its protein product is CASSLGGQTASQETQYF.

The rearrangement links TRBV4-1 to TRBJ2-3; 9 positions match TRBD2. CDR1 and CDR2 (germline): MGHRA, YSYEKL. The CDR3 contains 15 residues. J gave up 2 bases and V 4 bases, and 4 bases lay outside the gene matches. This CDR3 reads CASSPLAGPTDTQYF. The DNA for the CDR3 is TGCGCCAGCAGCCCCCTAGCGGGACCCACAGATACGCAGTATTTT.

The chain has TRBV9 and TRBJ2-1; TRBD2 matches 10 bases. The CDR3 contains 15 residues. Losses at the gene ends were 4 bases for V and 2 bases for J; bases not matched to a gene: 3. Germline values: CDR1 SGDLS, CDR2 YYNGEE. The CDR3 DNA follows: TGTGCCAGCAGCCAGCGGGGGGGCGCCTACAATGAGCAGTTCTTC. Residues: CASSQRGGAYNEQFF.

The chain employs TRBV3-1 (or the pseudogene TRBV3-2) and TRBJ1-2; D is perhaps TRBD1 (5 bases). This CDR3 region has 17 residues. From germline, CDR1 is LGHDT and CDR2 YNNKEL (reference sequence). V lost 0 bases and J 0 bases, leaving 14 bases between the germline ends. DNA for the CDR3: TGTGCCAGCAGCCAAGACGTGGGGCTAGTCTCTAACTATGGCTACACCTTC. The encoded protein is CASSQDVGLVSNYGYTF.

CDR3 in amino acids: CASVREGTVTSTDTQYF. The CDR3 DNA follows: TGTGCCAGCGTACGGGAGGGTACTGTTACTAGCACAGATACGCAGTATTTT. The chain couples TRBV2 to TRBJ2-3, with 8 nucleotides matching TRBD2. The J segment lost 0 bases and the V segment lost 8 bases, leaving 13 bases of the junction unmatched. Germline V lookup: CDR1 SNHLY, CDR2 FYNNEI. The CDR3 has 17 amino acids. Complete variable domain (other parts from reference TRBV2 and TRBJ2-3): EPEVTQTPSHQVTQMGQEVILRCVPISNHLYFYWYRQILGQKVEFLVSFYNNEISEKSEIFDDQFSVERPDGSNFTLKIRSTKLEDSAMYFCASVREGTVTSTDTQYFGPGTRLTVL.

V is TRBV18 and J is TRBJ1-1; 7 nucleotides line up with TRBD1. The germline gives CDR1 KGHSH, CDR2 LQKENI. J was trimmed by 12 bases and V by 1 base; bases with no gene match: 8. This CDR3 region has 13 residues. The CDR3 DNA sequence: TGTGCCAGCTCACCACAGGGACAGTTGTTAACTTTCTTT. It codes for CASSPQGQLLTFF. Full variable domain (remainder filled in from reference TRBV18 and TRBJ1-1): NAGVMQNPRHLVRRRGQEARLRCSPMKGHSHVYWYRQLPEEGLKFMVYLQKENIIDESGMPKERFSAEFPKEGPSILRIQQVVRGDSAAYFCASSPQGQLLTFFGQGTRLTVV.

This chain uses TRBV5-4 with TRBJ1-1; 9 nucleotides match TRBD1. The length of the CDR3 is 15 residues. Unmatched junction bases numbered 0, after V lost 0 bases and J lost 0 bases. CDR1 and CDR2 from the germline V gene are SGHNT and YYREEE (reference sequence). The CDR3 region has the DNA TGTGCCAGCAGCTTGGGGGACAGGGTGAACACTGAAGCTTTCTTT. This encodes CASSLGDRVNTEAFF.

The chain carries TRBV7-3 and TRBJ2-7; maybe TRBD1 (6 bases). Germline V gene sequence: CDR1 SGHTA, CDR2 FQGTGA. The germline V and J ends were trimmed by 5 bases and 6 bases, with 14 bases remaining between them. The CDR3 contains 13 residues. This chain's CDR3 is CASSPAGAGEQYF. Here the CDR3 DNA reads TGTGCCAGCAGCCCTGCAGGGGCGGGCGAGCAGTACTTC. Full variable domain (outside the CDR3, taken from reference TRBV7-3 and TRBJ2-7): GAGVSQTPSNKVTEKGKYVELRCDPISGHTALYWYRQSLGQGPEFLIYFQGTGAADDSGLPNDRFFAVRPEGSVSTLKIQRTERGDSAVYLCASSPAGAGEQYFGPGTRLTVT.

The rearrangement joins TRBV12-3 or TRBV12-4 to TRBJ2-5, with a possible D match to TRBD1 (6 bases). CDR3 length equals 13 residues. The germline V and J ends were trimmed by 4 bases and 5 bases, with 11 bases remaining between them. This CDR3 is CASSYTGKETQYF. The DNA of the CDR3 is TGTGCCAGCAGTTATACAGGGAAGGAGACCCAGTACTTC.

The chain joins TRBV10-3 to TRBJ1-2, with 11 bases identical to TRBD1. The V gene's germline CDR1 is ENHRY and CDR2 SYGVKD. J gave up 6 bases and V 7 bases, and 10 bases lay outside the gene matches. The length of the CDR3 is 15 residues. This CDR3 reads CAITAGDRGMDGYTF. CDR3 bases: TGTGCCATCACCGCAGGGGACAGGGGGATGGATGGCTACACCTTC.

The CDR3 protein is CASSQVIKTSNYGYTF. CDR3 sequence (DNA): TGCGCCAGCAGCCAAGTGATAAAGACATCTAACTATGGCTACACCTTC. The chain is built from TRBV4-1 and TRBJ1-2; D not resolved. V was shortened by 1 base and J by 0 bases, with 12 bases between the two germline ends. The CDR3 consists of 16 residues. CDR1 and CDR2 from the germline V gene are MGHRA and YSYEKL.

V gene TRBV7-6 combines with J gene TRBJ1-6; D gene ambiguous. The CDR3 covers 16 residues. The V end lost 5 bases, the J end lost 1 base, and 12 bases lay between the germline ends. Per germline, CDR1 SGHVS and CDR2 FNYEAQ. The CDR3 loop is CASSPRIESYNSPLHF. The CDR3 DNA sequence: TGTGCCAGCAGCCCTAGGATCGAATCCTATAATTCACCCCTCCACTTT.

V usage is TRBV6-1 and J usage is TRBJ2-5; 7 bases align to TRBD2. Unmatched junction bases numbered 10, after V lost 3 bases and J lost 3 bases. This CDR3 comprises 16 residues. Germline V gives CDR1 MNHNS, CDR2 SASEGT. The CDR3 here is CASSDRPLGGKETQYF. CDR3 bases: TGTGCCAGCAGTGATAGGCCCCTGGGGGGGAAAGAGACCCAGTACTTC.

The chain employs TRBV19 and TRBJ2-7; a weak D match, TRBD2 (5 bases). The CDR3 runs 12 residues. The ends were cut back, 1 base at V and 12 bases at J, with 13 bases in the middle. Germline V gene sequence: CDR1 LNHDA, CDR2 SQIVND (reference sequence). CDR3 protein: CASSIGGGPLYF. The CDR3 DNA reads as TGTGCCAGTAGTATAGGTGGAGGACCCCTGTACTTC.

This clone has a single count. The chain employs TRBV7-3 and TRBJ2-2; D is perhaps TRBD1 (6 bases). There are 14 residues in the CDR3. V shed 5 bases and J shed 4 bases, with 11 bases lying between them. Per the germline V gene, CDR1 is SGHTA and CDR2 is FQGTGA. The CDR3 bases are TGTGCCAGCAGCGCCGGACAGTTCACCGGGGAGCTGTTTTTT. Translated: CASSAGQFTGELFF.